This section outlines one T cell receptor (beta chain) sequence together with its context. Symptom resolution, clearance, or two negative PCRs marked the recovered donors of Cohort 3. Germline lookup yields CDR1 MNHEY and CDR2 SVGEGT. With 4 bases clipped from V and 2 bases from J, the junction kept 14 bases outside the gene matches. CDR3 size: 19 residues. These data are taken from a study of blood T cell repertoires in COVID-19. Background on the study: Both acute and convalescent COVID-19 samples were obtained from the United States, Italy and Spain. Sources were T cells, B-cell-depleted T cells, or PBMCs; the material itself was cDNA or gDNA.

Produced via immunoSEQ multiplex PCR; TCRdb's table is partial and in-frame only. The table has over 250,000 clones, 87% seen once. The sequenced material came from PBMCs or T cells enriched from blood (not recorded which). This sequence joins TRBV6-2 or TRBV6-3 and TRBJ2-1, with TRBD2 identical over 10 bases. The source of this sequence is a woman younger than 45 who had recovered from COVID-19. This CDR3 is CASSSLKRGGRLAYNEQFF. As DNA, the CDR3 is TGTGCCAGCAGTTCCCTCAAGCGGGGGGGCCGGTTAGCCTACAATGAGCAGTTCTTC.